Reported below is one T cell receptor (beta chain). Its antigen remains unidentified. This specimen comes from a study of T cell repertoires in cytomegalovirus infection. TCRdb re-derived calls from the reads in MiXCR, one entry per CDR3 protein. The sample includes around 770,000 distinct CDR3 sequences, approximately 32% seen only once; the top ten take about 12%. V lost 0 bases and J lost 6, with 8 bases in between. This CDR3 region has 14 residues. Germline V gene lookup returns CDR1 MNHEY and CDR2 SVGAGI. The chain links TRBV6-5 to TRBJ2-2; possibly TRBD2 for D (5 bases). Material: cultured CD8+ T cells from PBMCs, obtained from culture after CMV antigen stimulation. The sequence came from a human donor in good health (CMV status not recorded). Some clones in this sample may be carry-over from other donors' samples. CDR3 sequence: CASSYSMEAGELFF. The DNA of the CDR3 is TGTGCCAGCAGTTACTCGATGGAGGCCGGGGAGCTGTTTTTT.